The source of this T cell receptor beta chain is a study of T cell responses to AZD1222 COVID-19 vaccine. Regarding the study as a whole: Once two AZD1222 doses were given, Spike-specific TCR breadth and depth went up. Most donors were white British and more were female, and clonal diversity was possibly underestimated.

Germline V lookup: CDR1 MGHRA, CDR2 YSYEKL. V dropped 2 bases and J dropped 7; count of bases not matched to a gene: 5. The CDR3 runs to 15 residues. Profiling relied on immunoSEQ multiplex PCR, and the TCRdb table lists in-frame clones only, not all of them. The table has about 150,000 clones, roughly nine tenths seen once; the top ten hold 6.5% to 7%. Points on this clone: Its antigen remains unidentified.

The sequenced sample was peripheral blood, obtained on day 0 of AZD1222 vaccination. The V and J genes are TRBV4-1 and TRBJ1-5; TRBD1 matches 10 bases. The TCR was taken from an adult in good health. The CDR3 spells CASSQRQGAGQPQHF. The CDR3 coding sequence is TGCGCCAGCAGCCAACGACAGGGGGCTGGACAGCCCCAGCATTTT.